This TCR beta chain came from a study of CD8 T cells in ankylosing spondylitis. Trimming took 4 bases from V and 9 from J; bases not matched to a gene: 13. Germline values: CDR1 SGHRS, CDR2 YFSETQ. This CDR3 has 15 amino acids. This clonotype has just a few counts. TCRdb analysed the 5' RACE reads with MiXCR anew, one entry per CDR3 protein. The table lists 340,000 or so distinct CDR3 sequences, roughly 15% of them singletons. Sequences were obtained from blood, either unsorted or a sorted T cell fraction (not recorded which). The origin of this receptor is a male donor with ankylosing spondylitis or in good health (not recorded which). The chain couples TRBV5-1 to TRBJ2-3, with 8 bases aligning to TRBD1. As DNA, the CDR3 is TGCGCCAGCAGCACTCAGGGGGCTGTTTCTGTCACGCAGTATTTT. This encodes CASSTQGAVSVTQYF.